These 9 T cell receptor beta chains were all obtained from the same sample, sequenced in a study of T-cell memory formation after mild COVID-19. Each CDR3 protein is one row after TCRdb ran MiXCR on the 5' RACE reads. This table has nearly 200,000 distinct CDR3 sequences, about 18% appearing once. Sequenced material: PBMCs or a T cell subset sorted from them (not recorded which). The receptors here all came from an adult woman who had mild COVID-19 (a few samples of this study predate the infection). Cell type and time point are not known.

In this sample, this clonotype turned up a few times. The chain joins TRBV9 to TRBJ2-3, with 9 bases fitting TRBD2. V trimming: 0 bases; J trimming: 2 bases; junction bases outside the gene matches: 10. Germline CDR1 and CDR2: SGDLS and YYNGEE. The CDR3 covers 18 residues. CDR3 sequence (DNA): TGTGCCAGCAGCGTAGAAGGGCGGACTAGCGTTTACACAGATACGCAGTATTTT. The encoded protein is CASSVEGRTSVYTDTQYF.

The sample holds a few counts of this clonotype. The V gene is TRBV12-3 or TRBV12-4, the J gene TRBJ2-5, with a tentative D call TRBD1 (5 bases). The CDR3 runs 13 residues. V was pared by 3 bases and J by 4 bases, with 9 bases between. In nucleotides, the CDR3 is TGTGCCAGCAGTTTGGACACCCGAGAGACCCAGTACTTC. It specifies CASSLDTRETQYF.

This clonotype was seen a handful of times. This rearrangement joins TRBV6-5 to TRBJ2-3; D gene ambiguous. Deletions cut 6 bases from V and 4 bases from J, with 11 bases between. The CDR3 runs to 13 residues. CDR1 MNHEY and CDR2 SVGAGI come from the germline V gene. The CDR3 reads CASRPPLADTQYF. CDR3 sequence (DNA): TGTGCCAGCAGGCCCCCCCTAGCAGATACGCAGTATTTT.

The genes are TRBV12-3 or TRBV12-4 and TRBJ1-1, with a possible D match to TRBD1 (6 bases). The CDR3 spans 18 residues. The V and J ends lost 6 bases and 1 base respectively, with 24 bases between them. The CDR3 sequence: CASSPWGGLPRTNTEAFF. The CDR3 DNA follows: TGTGCCAGCAGCCCTTGGGGGGGGCTCCCCCGGACGAACACTGAAGCTTTCTTT.

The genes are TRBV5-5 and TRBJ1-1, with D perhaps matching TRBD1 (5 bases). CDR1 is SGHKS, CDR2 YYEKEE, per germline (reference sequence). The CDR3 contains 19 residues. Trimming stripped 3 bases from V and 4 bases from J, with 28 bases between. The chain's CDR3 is CASSSLPTPVTALGTEAFF. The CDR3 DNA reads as TGTGCCAGCAGCTCCCTTCCAACTCCCGTGACAGCTCTCGGCACTGAAGCTTTCTTT.

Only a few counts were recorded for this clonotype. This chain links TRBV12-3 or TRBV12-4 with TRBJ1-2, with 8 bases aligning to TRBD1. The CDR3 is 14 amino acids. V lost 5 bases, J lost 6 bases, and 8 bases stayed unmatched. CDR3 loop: CASSQTGGANGYTF. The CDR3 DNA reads TGTGCCAGCAGTCAAACAGGGGGAGCGAATGGCTACACCTTC.

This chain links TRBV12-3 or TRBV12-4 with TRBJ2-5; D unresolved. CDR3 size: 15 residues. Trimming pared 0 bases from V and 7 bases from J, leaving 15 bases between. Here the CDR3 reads CASSLASAASATQYF. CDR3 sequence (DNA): TGTGCCAGCAGTTTAGCGTCTGCTGCAAGTGCGACCCAGTACTTC.

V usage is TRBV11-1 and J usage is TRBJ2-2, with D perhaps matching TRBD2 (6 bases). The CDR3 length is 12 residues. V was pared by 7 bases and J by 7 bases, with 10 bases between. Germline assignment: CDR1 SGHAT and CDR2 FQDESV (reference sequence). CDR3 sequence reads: CASTQTSGELFF. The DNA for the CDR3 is TGTGCCAGCACCCAGACTAGCGGGGAGCTGTTTTTT.

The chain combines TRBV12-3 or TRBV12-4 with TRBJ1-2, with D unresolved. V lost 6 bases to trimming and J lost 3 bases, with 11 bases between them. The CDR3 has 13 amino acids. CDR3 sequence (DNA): TGTGCCAGCAGCTTTACAGTAGACTATGGCTACACCTTC. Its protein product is CASSFTVDYGYTF.